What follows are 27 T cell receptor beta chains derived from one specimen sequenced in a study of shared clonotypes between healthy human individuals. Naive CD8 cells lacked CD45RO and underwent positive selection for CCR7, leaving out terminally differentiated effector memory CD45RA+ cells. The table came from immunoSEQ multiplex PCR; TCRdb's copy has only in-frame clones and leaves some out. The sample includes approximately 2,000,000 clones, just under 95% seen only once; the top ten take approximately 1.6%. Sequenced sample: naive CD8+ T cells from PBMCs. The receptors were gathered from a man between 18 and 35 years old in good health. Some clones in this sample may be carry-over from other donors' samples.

CDR3 sequence (DNA): TGTGCCAGCAGTTACCGGGAGACTGAGCAGTTCTTC. It encodes CASSYRETEQFF. The chain has TRBV6-6 and TRBJ2-1, with TRBD2 as a possible D gene (6 bases). Germline loops: CDR1 MNHNY, CDR2 SVGAGI (reference sequence). The CDR3 totals 12 residues. The V and J ends lost 2 bases and 9 bases respectively, with 8 bases between them.

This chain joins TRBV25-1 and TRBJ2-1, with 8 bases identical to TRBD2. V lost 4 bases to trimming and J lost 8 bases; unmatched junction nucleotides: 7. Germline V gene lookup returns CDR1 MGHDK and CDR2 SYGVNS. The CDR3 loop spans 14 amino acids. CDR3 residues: CASSGGTSLHEQFF. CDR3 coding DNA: TGTGCCAGCAGTGGGGGGACTAGTTTGCATGAGCAGTTCTTC.

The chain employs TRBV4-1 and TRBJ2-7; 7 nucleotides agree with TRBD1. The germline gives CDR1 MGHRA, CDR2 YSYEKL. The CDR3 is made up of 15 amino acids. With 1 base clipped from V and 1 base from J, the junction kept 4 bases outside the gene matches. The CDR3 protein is CASSQVTGKSYEQYF. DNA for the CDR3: TGCGCCAGCAGCCAAGTGACAGGGAAATCCTACGAGCAGTACTTC.

The CDR3: CASSWDGNTGELFF. The CDR3 nucleotides read TGTGCCAGCAGCTGGGACGGGAACACCGGGGAGCTGTTTTTT. The chain carries TRBV7-3 and TRBJ2-2; the D gene could be TRBD1 or TRBD2 (5 bases each). V lost 4 bases and J lost 1, with 7 bases in between. Germline-derived CDR1 and CDR2 are SGHTA and FQGTGA. This CDR3 comprises 14 residues. The whole variable domain, remainder taken from reference TRBV7-3 and TRBJ2-2, is GAGVSQTPSNKVTEKGKYVELRCDPISGHTALYWYRQSLGQGPEFLIYFQGTGAADDSGLPNDRFFAVRPEGSVSTLKIQRTERGDSAVYLCASSWDGNTGELFFGEGSRLTVL.

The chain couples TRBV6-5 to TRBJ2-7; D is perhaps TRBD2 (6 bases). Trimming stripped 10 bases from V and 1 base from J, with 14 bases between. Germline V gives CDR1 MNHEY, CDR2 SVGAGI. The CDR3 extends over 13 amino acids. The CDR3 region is CATSTTSSYEQYF. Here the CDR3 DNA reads TGTGCCACCTCTACGACTAGTTCCTACGAGCAGTACTTC.

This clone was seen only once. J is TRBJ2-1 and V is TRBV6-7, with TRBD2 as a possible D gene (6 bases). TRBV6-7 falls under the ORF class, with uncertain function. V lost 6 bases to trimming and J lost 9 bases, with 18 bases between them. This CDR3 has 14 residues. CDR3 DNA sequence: TGTGCCAGCAGCCTGACTAGGGCGGTGGGTGAGCAGTTCTTC. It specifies CASSLTRAVGEQFF.

The CDR3 loop reads CASKTSGERYEQYF. In nucleotides, the CDR3 is TGCGCCAGCAAGACTAGCGGAGAGCGGTACGAGCAGTACTTC. The gene calls are TRBV10-2 and TRBJ2-7, with TRBD2 identical over 9 bases. V shed 7 bases and J 4 bases; nucleotides not matched to a gene: 8. This CDR3 comprises 14 residues. The germline CDR1 and CDR2 sequences are WSHSY and SAAADI.

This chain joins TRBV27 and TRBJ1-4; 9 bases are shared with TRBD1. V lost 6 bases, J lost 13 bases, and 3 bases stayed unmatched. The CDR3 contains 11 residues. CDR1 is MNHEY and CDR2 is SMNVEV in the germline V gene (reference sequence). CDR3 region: CASRTGGLLFF. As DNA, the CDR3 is TGTGCCAGCAGGACAGGGGGATTACTGTTTTTT.

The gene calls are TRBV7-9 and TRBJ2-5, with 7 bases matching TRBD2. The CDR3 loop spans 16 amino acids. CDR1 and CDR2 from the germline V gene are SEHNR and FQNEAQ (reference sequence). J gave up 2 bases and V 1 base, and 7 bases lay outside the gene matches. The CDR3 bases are TGTGCCAGCAGCTTAGGGCCCCCTAGCGGACAAGAGACCCAGTACTTC. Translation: CASSLGPPSGQETQYF. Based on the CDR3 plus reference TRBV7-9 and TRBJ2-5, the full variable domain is DTGVSQNPRHKITKRGQNVTFRCDPISEHNRLYWYRQTLGQGPEFLTYFQNEAQLEKSRLLSDRFSAERPKGSFSTLEIQRTEQGDSAMYLCASSLGPPSGQETQYFGPGTRLLVL.

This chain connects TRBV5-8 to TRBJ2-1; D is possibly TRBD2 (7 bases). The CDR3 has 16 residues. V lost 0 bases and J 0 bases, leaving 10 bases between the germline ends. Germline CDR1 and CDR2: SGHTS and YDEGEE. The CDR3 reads CASSLEGGSSYNEQFF. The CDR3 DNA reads TGTGCCAGCAGCTTGGAGGGGGGGAGCTCCTACAATGAGCAGTTCTTC.

CDR3 sequence: CASSATRDRPSSTDTQYF. The DNA for the CDR3 is TGTGCCAGCAGCGCAACGCGGGACAGACCATCTAGCACAGATACGCAGTATTTT. This rearrangement joins TRBV7-9 to TRBJ2-3; D is possibly TRBD1 (7 bases). The CDR3 contains 18 residues. V was shortened by 5 bases and J by 0 bases, with 21 bases between the two germline ends. Germline lookup yields CDR1 SEHNR and CDR2 FQNEAQ (reference sequence).

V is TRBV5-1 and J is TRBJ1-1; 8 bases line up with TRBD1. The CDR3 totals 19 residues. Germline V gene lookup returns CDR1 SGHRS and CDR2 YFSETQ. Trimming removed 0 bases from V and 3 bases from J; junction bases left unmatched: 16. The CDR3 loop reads CASSLAIGQGARGYTEAFF. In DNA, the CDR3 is TGCGCCAGCAGCTTGGCCATAGGTCAGGGGGCGCGTGGGTACACTGAAGCTTTCTTT.

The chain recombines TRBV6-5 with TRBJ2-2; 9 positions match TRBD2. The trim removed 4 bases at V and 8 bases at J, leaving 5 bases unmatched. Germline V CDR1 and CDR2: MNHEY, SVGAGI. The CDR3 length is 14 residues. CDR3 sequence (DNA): TGTGCCAGCAGTTCTCTGACTAGCGGTGGGGAGCTGTTTTTT. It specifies CASSSLTSGGELFF.

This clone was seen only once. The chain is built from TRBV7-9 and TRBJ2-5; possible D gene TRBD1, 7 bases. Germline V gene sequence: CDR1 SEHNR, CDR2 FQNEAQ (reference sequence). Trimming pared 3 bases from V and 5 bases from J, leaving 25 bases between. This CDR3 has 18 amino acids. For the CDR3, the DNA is TGTGCCAGCAGCTTGGGACAGAGAATACTAGGGGGGTCTGAGACCCAGTACTTC. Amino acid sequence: CASSLGQRILGGSETQYF.

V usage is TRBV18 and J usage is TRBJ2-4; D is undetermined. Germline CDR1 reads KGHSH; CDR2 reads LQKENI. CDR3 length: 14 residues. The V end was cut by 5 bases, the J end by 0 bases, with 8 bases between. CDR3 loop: CASSGLEAKNIQYF. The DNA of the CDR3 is TGTGCCAGCTCAGGTCTCGAAGCCAAAAACATTCAGTACTTC. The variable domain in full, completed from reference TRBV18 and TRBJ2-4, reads NAGVMQNPRHLVRRRGQEARLRCSPMKGHSHVYWYRQLPEEGLKFMVYLQKENIIDESGMPKERFSAEFPKEGPSILRIQQVVRGDSAAYFCASSGLEAKNIQYFGAGTRLSVL.

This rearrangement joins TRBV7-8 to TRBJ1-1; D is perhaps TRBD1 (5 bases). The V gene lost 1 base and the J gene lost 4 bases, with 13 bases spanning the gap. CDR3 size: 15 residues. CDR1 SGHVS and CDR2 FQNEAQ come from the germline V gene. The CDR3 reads CASSLDGVRGTEAFF. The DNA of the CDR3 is TGTGCCAGCAGCTTAGACGGAGTTAGGGGCACTGAAGCTTTCTTT.

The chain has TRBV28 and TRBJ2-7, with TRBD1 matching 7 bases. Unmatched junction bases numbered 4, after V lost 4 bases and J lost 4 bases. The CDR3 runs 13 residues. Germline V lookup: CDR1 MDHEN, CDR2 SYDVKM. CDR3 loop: CASSWKQGYEQYF. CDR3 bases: TGTGCCAGCAGTTGGAAACAGGGGTACGAGCAGTACTTC.

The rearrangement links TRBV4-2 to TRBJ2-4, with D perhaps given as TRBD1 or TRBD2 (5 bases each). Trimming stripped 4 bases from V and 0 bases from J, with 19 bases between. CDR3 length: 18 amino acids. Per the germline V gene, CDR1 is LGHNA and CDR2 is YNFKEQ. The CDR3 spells CASSPGGFGALAKNIQYF. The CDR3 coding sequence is TGTGCCAGCAGCCCTGGGGGTTTTGGCGCCCTAGCCAAAAACATTCAGTACTTC.

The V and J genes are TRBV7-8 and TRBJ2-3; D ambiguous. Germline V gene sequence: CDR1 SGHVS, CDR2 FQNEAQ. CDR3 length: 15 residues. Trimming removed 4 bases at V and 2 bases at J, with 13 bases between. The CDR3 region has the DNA TGTGCCAGCAGCTCCCGCGCCTCGCCCACAGATACGCAGTATTTT. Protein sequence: CASSSRASPTDTQYF.

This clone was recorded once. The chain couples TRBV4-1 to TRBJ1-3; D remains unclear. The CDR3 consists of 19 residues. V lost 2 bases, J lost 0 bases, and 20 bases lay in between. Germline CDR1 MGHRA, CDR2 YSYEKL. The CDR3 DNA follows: TGCGCCAGCAGCCAATATTCCGTTGCCGTCCGCAACTCTGGAAACACCATATATTTT. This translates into CASSQYSVAVRNSGNTIYF.

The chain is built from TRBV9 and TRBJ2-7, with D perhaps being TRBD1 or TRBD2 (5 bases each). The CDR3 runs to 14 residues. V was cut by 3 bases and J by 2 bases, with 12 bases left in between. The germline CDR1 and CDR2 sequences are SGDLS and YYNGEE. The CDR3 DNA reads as TGTGCCAGCAGCGGACGGGACCGCACCTACGAGCAGTACTTC. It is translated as CASSGRDRTYEQYF.

The chain's CDR3 is CASSEGVGTGELFF. The CDR3 DNA is TGTGCCAGCAGTGAGGGAGTAGGCACCGGGGAGCTGTTTTTT. The V call is TRBV27, the J call TRBJ2-2; D perhaps matches TRBD2 (5 bases). The V end lost 5 bases, the J end lost 4 bases, and 11 bases lay between the germline ends. The CDR3 is 14 residues long. The V gene's germline CDR1 is MNHEY and CDR2 SMNVEV (reference sequence).

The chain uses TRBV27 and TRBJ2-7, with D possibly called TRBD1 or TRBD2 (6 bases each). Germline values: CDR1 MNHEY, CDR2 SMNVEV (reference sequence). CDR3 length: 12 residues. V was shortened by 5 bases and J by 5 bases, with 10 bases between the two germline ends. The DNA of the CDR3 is TGTGCCAGCAGTATGGGGGGCAACGAGCAGTACTTC. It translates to CASSMGGNEQYF.

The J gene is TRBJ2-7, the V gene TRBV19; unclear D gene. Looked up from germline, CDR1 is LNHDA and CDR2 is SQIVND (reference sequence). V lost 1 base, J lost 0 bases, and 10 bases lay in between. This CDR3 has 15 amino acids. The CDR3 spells CASSIVAKSSYEQYF. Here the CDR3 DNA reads TGTGCCAGTAGTATAGTAGCTAAATCCTCCTACGAGCAGTACTTC.

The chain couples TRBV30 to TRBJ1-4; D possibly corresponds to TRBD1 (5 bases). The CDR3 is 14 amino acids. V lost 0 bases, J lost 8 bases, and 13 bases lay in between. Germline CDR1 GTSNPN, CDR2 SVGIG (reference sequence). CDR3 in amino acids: CAWSVAGAEEKLFF. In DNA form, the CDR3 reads TGTGCCTGGAGTGTGGCTGGGGCAGAGGAAAAACTGTTTTTT.

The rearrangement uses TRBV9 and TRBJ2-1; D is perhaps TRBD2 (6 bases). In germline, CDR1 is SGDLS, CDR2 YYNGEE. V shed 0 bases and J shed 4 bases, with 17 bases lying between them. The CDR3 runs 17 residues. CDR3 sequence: CASSVELASEGYNEQFF. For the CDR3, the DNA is TGTGCCAGCAGCGTAGAATTGGCTAGCGAGGGGTACAATGAGCAGTTCTTC.

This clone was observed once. The CDR3 sequence is CASSTELRGNEQFF. CDR3 coding DNA: TGTGCCAGCAGTACAGAGCTTCGGGGGAATGAGCAGTTCTTC. This chain uses TRBV27 with TRBJ2-1; D perhaps matches TRBD2 (6 bases). CDR3 length: 14 amino acids. The ends were cut back, 5 bases at V and 7 bases at J, with 15 bases in the middle. Looked up from germline, CDR1 is MNHEY and CDR2 is SMNVEV (reference sequence).